What follows are 32 T cell receptor beta chains derived from one specimen sequenced in a study of cytomegalovirus exposure and HLA in healthy donors. The PCR contained 60 Vbeta and 13 Jbeta primers. Libraries were prepared by immunoSEQ multiplex PCR; TCRdb keeps only in-frame clonotypes and omits some of them. This sample carries some 120,000 clones, 17% of them seen once, and the ten largest clones take 2.5% to 3%. The sequenced sample was PBMCs. These receptors were obtained from a female donor in good health and CMV-seropositive.

This clone was picked up a small number of times. Compared with germline, one end of the junction differs, possibly owing to a read error. This chain links TRBV7-9 with TRBJ2-7; a possible D gene is TRBD2 (6 bases). This CDR3 spans 12 amino acids. Germline CDR1 SEHNR, CDR2 FQNEAQ (reference sequence). The CDR3 DNA reads TGTGCCAGCAGCCCACCCCTTCACGGGGAGGCCTTC. Amino acids: CASSPPLHGEAF.

The chain links TRBV15 to TRBJ1-4; D is unresolved. Trimming took off 1 base at V and 5 bases at J, with 11 bases between the two ends. The CDR3 runs 15 residues. Germline V gives CDR1 LNHNV, CDR2 YYDKDF (reference sequence). The CDR3 spells CATSRGIGRNEKLFF. The DNA for the CDR3 is TGTGCCACCAGCAGAGGGATAGGCAGGAATGAAAAACTGTTTTTT.

This clone was observed a handful of times. This chain joins TRBV4-1 and TRBJ2-1; perhaps TRBD2 as D (6 bases). V lost 4 bases to trimming and J lost 3 bases, with 13 bases between them. The CDR3 runs to 15 residues. Germline V CDR1 and CDR2: MGHRA, YSYEKL. The CDR3 nucleotides read TGCGCCAGCAGCCCATTGACGGGGGTCTACAATGAGCAGTTCTTC. The encoded protein is CASSPLTGVYNEQFF.

This clone appeared a few times. CDR3 loop: CASSLRTGNYGYTF. The CDR3 DNA is TGTGCCAGCAGCCTCCGGACAGGGAACTATGGCTACACCTTC. The chain links TRBV9 to TRBJ1-2; 8 nucleotides agree with TRBD1. The CDR3 length is 14 residues. Germline lookup yields CDR1 SGDLS and CDR2 YYNGEE. With 4 bases clipped from V and 2 bases from J, the junction kept 4 bases outside the gene matches.

This clone was observed a handful of times. V and J are TRBV15 and TRBJ2-7; D perhaps matches TRBD2 (6 bases). Trimming took 1 base from V and 2 from J, leaving 12 bases between them. The CDR3 runs to 15 residues. The germline V gene encodes CDR1 LNHNV and CDR2 YYDKDF (reference sequence). The CDR3 loop is CATSRGAGTPYEQYF. The CDR3 coding sequence is TGTGCCACCAGCAGAGGAGCGGGCACACCCTACGAGCAGTACTTC.

This clone was counted only a few times. The rearrangement uses TRBV30 and TRBJ1-2; D is possibly TRBD1 (5 bases). V was trimmed by 0 bases and J by 6 bases, leaving 11 bases between them. Germline loops: CDR1 GTSNPN, CDR2 SVGIG (reference sequence). This CDR3 contains 13 residues. The CDR3: CAWSVAGFDGYTF. As DNA, the CDR3 is TGTGCCTGGAGTGTTGCAGGGTTTGATGGCTACACCTTC. The full variable domain, in which reference TRBV30 and TRBJ1-2 provide the parts outside the CDR3, is SQTIHQWPATLVQPVGSPLSLECTVEGTSNPNLYWYRQAAGRGLQLLFYSVGIGQISSEVPQNLSASRPQDRQFILSSKKLLLSDSGFYLCAWSVAGFDGYTFGSGTRLTVV.

This clone has a handful of counts. The CDR3 loop reads CASSESGVGNTIYF. CDR3 DNA: TGTGCCAGCAGTGAATCAGGGGTCGGAAACACCATATATTTT. The chain uses TRBV6-1 and TRBJ1-3; the D gene is possibly TRBD1 (6 bases). The CDR3 has 14 amino acids. Germline assignment: CDR1 MNHNS and CDR2 SASEGT. V lost 2 bases and J lost 4, with 9 bases in between.

This clone came up a few times. V is TRBV29-1 and J is TRBJ2-3; 10 nucleotides line up with TRBD2. The CDR3 consists of 16 residues. The J segment lost 0 bases and the V segment lost 3 bases, leaving 6 bases of the junction unmatched. Germline V CDR1 and CDR2: SQVTM, ANQGSEA. The CDR3 spells CSVDGGLATSTDTQYF. CDR3 DNA: TGCAGCGTTGATGGGGGACTAGCGACTAGCACAGATACGCAGTATTTT.

The chain couples TRBV30 to TRBJ1-5; 10 positions match TRBD1. Germline CDR1 and CDR2: GTSNPN and SVGIG (reference sequence). Unmatched junction bases numbered 2, after V lost 3 bases and J lost 0 bases. The CDR3 is 15 amino acids. The CDR3 nucleotides are TGTGCCTGGAGCCGGGACAGGGGTAGCAATCAGCCCCAGCATTTT. Translation: CAWSRDRGSNQPQHF.

DNA of the CDR3: TGTGCCAGCAGCTTAATTGGGACAGCCAGTGGTGGCTACACCTTC. It translates to CASSLIGTASGGYTF. This sequence joins TRBV7-2 and TRBJ1-2; the match to TRBD1 covers 7 bases. Looked up from germline, CDR1 is SGHTA and CDR2 is FQGNSA. V was clipped by 2 bases and J by 7 bases; unmatched bases: 10. The CDR3 contains 15 residues.

The chain combines TRBV11-2 with TRBJ2-6; no firm D call. CDR3 length equals 16 residues. V gave up 1 base and J gave up 4 bases, with 11 bases separating them. The germline V gene has CDR1 SGHAT and CDR2 FQNNGV. The DNA for the CDR3 is TGTGCCAGCAGCTTAGCCCTAGGCTCGGGGGCCAACGTCCTGACTTTC. Protein: CASSLALGSGANVLTF.

This clone was observed a few times. The chain carries TRBV5-1 and TRBJ2-5; 7 positions agree with TRBD1. This CDR3 comprises 14 residues. Germline V gives CDR1 SGHRS, CDR2 YFSETQ. V dropped 4 bases and J dropped 2; count of bases not matched to a gene: 5. CDR3 nucleotides: TGCGCCAGCAGCCCAGGGACAGTTCAAGAGACCCAGTACTTC. It specifies CASSPGTVQETQYF. The full variable domain, in which reference TRBV5-1 and TRBJ2-5 provide the parts outside the CDR3, is KAGVTQTPRYLIKTRGQQVTLSCSPISGHRSVSWYQQTPGQGLQFLFEYFSETQRNKGNFPGRFSGRQFSNSRSEMNVSTLELGDSALYLCASSPGTVQETQYFGPGTRLLVL.

The rearrangement links TRBV7-8 to TRBJ2-5; 10 nucleotides match TRBD2. J was trimmed by 5 bases and V by 3 bases; bases with no gene match: 15. Looked up from germline, CDR1 is SGHVS and CDR2 is FQNEAQ. The CDR3 length is 18 residues. The CDR3 DNA is TGTGCCAGCAGCTTTCGTGCTAGCGGGAGCGCGGTTTGGGAGACCCAGTACTTC. It translates to CASSFRASGSAVWETQYF.

The CDR3 DNA is TGTGCCAGCAGCTTACGGGGGGAGCAGCCCCAGCATTTT. Encoded protein: CASSLRGEQPQHF. This rearrangement joins TRBV7-2 to TRBJ1-5; weak D call: TRBD1 (5 bases). The ends were cut back, 2 bases at V and 7 bases at J, with 9 bases in the middle. The CDR3 has 13 amino acids. The germline V gene encodes CDR1 SGHTA and CDR2 FQGNSA.

CDR3 residues: CASRGRDIYNEQFF. The CDR3 bases are TGTGCCAGCAGGGGCCGGGACATTTACAATGAGCAGTTCTTC. J is TRBJ2-1 and V is TRBV6-6, with a possible D match to TRBD1 (6 bases). CDR3 length: 14 residues. Germline V gene lookup returns CDR1 MNHNY and CDR2 SVGAGI (reference sequence). Trimming cost V 6 bases and J 4 bases, with 13 bases left between them.

This clone was counted between two and nine times. V gene TRBV7-3 combines with J gene TRBJ1-1; D gene ambiguous. Germline CDR1 SGHTA, CDR2 FQGTGA. The CDR3 sequence is 13 residues long. The V and J ends lost 3 bases and 1 base respectively, with 6 bases between them. The chain's CDR3 is CASSFQENTEAFF. CDR3 DNA sequence: TGTGCCAGCAGCTTTCAGGAGAACACTGAAGCTTTCTTT.

This clone was detected only a few times. V is TRBV5-1 and J is TRBJ2-3; 14 bases align to TRBD2. V dropped 4 bases and J dropped 2; count of bases not matched to a gene: 15. The CDR3 length is 20 residues. Per the germline V gene, CDR1 is SGHRS and CDR2 is YFSETQ. The CDR3 protein is CASSPKGLAGEVGLTDTQYF. The CDR3 nucleotides read TGCGCCAGCAGCCCGAAGGGACTAGCGGGAGAAGTTGGCCTCACAGATACGCAGTATTTT. The variable domain in full, completed from reference TRBV5-1 and TRBJ2-3, reads KAGVTQTPRYLIKTRGQQVTLSCSPISGHRSVSWYQQTPGQGLQFLFEYFSETQRNKGNFPGRFSGRQFSNSRSEMNVSTLELGDSALYLCASSPKGLAGEVGLTDTQYFGPGTRLTVL.

This clone was detected only a few times. CDR3 in amino acids: CAWRYSGSPPYEQYF. For the CDR3, the DNA is TGTGCCTGGAGGTATAGCGGGAGCCCCCCCTACGAGCAGTACTTC. This chain uses TRBV30 with TRBJ2-7, with 9 bases that match TRBD2. This CDR3 region has 15 residues. CDR1 and CDR2 (germline): GTSNPN, SVGIG (reference sequence). The ends lost 3 bases at V and 2 bases at J; junction bases unmatched: 8.

The rearrangement uses TRBV7-2 and TRBJ2-2; D may be TRBD2 (5 bases). V shed 0 bases and J shed 1 base, with 6 bases lying between them. This CDR3 contains 15 residues. Germline CDR1 is SGHTA and CDR2 is FQGNSA. For the CDR3, the DNA is TGTGCCAGCAGCTTAGCGGGGAGGAACACCGGGGAGCTGTTTTTT. It translates to CASSLAGRNTGELFF.

This clone was seen a few times. The chain joins TRBV4-2 to TRBJ2-6, with 7 bases identical to TRBD1. The CDR3 runs 17 residues. The germline V gene has CDR1 LGHNA and CDR2 YNFKEQ. Trimming cost V 4 bases and J 0 bases; bases outside gene matches: 6. DNA for the CDR3: TGTGCCAGCAGCCCCCGAGACAGGGCCTCTGGGGCCAACGTCCTGACTTTC. The encoded protein is CASSPRDRASGANVLTF.

The chain couples TRBV4-1 to TRBJ2-3, with 7 nucleotides matching TRBD2. CDR1 and CDR2 from the germline V gene are MGHRA and YSYEKL. This CDR3 is 16 amino acids long. Trimming at V came to 0 bases and at J to 1 base, leaving 4 bases not matched to a gene. CDR3 DNA sequence: TGCGCCAGCAGCCAAGATGGGGCGGGGGGCACAGATACGCAGTATTTT. Protein: CASSQDGAGGTDTQYF.

V usage is TRBV7-2 and J usage is TRBJ1-5, with a tentative D call TRBD1 (5 bases). Trimming removed 5 bases at V and 1 base at J, with 12 bases between. Germline-derived CDR1 and CDR2 are SGHTA and FQGNSA. This CDR3 comprises 15 residues. The CDR3 nucleotides read TGTGCCAGCAGCCGGGGACTGGGAAGCAATCAGCCCCAGCATTTT. Its protein is CASSRGLGSNQPQHF.

This clone was observed a few times. The chain uses TRBV7-2 and TRBJ2-5; 11 bases agree with TRBD2. Germline lookup yields CDR1 SGHTA and CDR2 FQGNSA. The CDR3 extends over 17 amino acids. V lost 6 bases, J lost 2 bases, and 11 bases stayed unmatched. CDR3 amino acids: CASSQEVSSGGQETQYF. For the CDR3, the DNA is TGTGCCAGCAGTCAAGAGGTGTCTAGCGGGGGGCAAGAGACCCAGTACTTC.

This clone showed up just a few times. The chain is built from TRBV9 and TRBJ2-1; 9 nucleotides agree with TRBD2. The germline V gene has CDR1 SGDLS and CDR2 YYNGEE. V was pared by 4 bases and J by 4 bases, with 3 bases of the junction left unmatched. The CDR3 has 14 residues. CDR3 residues: CASSSLAGYNEQFF. The CDR3 DNA reads TGTGCCAGCAGCTCCCTAGCGGGGTACAATGAGCAGTTCTTC.

This clone was seen a few times. The rearrangement joins TRBV7-6 to TRBJ1-2; 7 positions agree with TRBD1. CDR3 size: 15 residues. The germline gives CDR1 SGHVS, CDR2 FNYEAQ. V lost 5 bases, J lost 0 bases, and 6 bases stayed unmatched. CDR3 in DNA: TGTGCCAGCAGCCGGATCGGGACAGCTAACTATGGCTACACCTTC. Its protein product is CASSRIGTANYGYTF.

The chain is built from TRBV6-5 and TRBJ2-1; D is possibly TRBD1 (6 bases). V lost 3 bases and J 4 bases, leaving 13 bases between the germline ends. This CDR3 is built from 15 residues. Germline V gene lookup returns CDR1 MNHEY and CDR2 SVGAGI. The CDR3 DNA is TGTGCCAGCAGTTATAGCAGGGGTTCGTACAATGAGCAGTTCTTC. Its translation is CASSYSRGSYNEQFF.

The chain is built from TRBV9 and TRBJ2-5; 9 positions agree with TRBD2. The V and J ends lost 0 bases and 5 bases, in that order; junction bases with no gene match: 8. The CDR3 totals 16 residues. CDR1 and CDR2 (germline): SGDLS, YYNGEE. The CDR3 bases are TGTGCCAGCAGCGTAGCGTATAGCGGGAGTGTGGAGACCCAGTACTTC. It is translated as CASSVAYSGSVETQYF.

This CDR3 reads CSFRELAADTQYF. The CDR3 coding sequence is TGCAGCTTCCGGGAGTTAGCGGCAGATACGCAGTATTTT. V is TRBV29-1 and J is TRBJ2-3, with a weak D call TRBD2 (6 bases). The CDR3 spans 13 residues. V dropped 8 bases and J dropped 4 bases, with 16 bases sitting between them. Per germline, CDR1 SQVTM and CDR2 ANQGSEA.

The V gene is TRBV4-2, the J gene TRBJ2-7; 11 bases fit TRBD2. Germline CDR1 LGHNA, CDR2 YNFKEQ. This CDR3 is 17 amino acids long. V lost 4 bases and J lost 2; bases outside the gene matches: 10. Here the CDR3 DNA reads TGTGCCAGCAGCCCAGGTTCCGGGACTAGCGGACCCTACGAGCAGTACTTC. Encoded protein: CASSPGSGTSGPYEQYF.

This clone appeared a few times. The V call is TRBV7-2, the J call TRBJ1-2; D uncertain. From germline, CDR1 is SGHTA and CDR2 FQGNSA. This CDR3 has 14 residues. Trimming shortened V by 5 bases and J by 7 bases, and 17 bases separated the two germline ends. The CDR3 DNA sequence: TGTGCCAGCAGCGCCACCCCCTCGCAGTTTGGCTACACCTTC. It codes for CASSATPSQFGYTF. The whole variable domain, remainder taken from reference TRBV7-2 and TRBJ1-2, is GAGVSQSPSNKVTEKGKDVELRCDPISGHTALYWYRQSLGQGLEFLIYFQGNSAPDKSGLPSDRFSAERTGGSVSTLTIQRTQQEDSAVYLCASSATPSQFGYTFGSGTRLTVV.

This clone was found a few times. The chain combines TRBV6-5 with TRBJ2-7; D is undetermined. The CDR3 is made up of 15 amino acids. Germline CDR1 reads MNHEY; CDR2 reads SVGAGI. V gave up 3 bases and J gave up 2 bases, with 14 bases separating them. The CDR3 sequence is CASSYDARATYEQYF. CDR3 DNA: TGTGCCAGCAGTTATGATGCGAGAGCGACCTACGAGCAGTACTTC.

In its sample, this clone was seen a few times. The chain uses TRBV9 and TRBJ2-7; 9 bases are a match to TRBD1. The V segment lost 5 bases and the J segment 5 bases; nucleotides outside the gene matches: 5. Looked up from germline, CDR1 is SGDLS and CDR2 is YYNGEE. The CDR3 contains 13 residues. CDR3 sequence (DNA): TGTGCCAGCAGTCCAAACAGGGGGCACGAGCAGTACTTC. Translated: CASSPNRGHEQYF. Combining the CDR3 with reference TRBV9 and TRBJ2-7 gives the whole variable domain DSGVTQTPKHLITATGQRVTLRCSPRSGDLSVYWYQQSLDQGLQFLIQYYNGEERAKGNILERFSAQQFPDLHSELNLSSLELGDSALYFCASSPNRGHEQYFGPGTRLTVT.